Below, 12 T cell receptor beta chains from the same sample are listed, as sequenced in a study of molecular identifiers for immune sequencing clone quantification. MiXCR was run by TCRdb on the PCR reads, yielding one entry per CDR3 protein. Of about 640,000 distinct CDR3 sequences in the sample, 15% to 20% are singletons; the top ten hold 0.85%. The sequenced sample consisted of naive CD8+ T cells from blood, with Jurkat cell RNA spiked in. Subset meaning: FACS-sorted CD8+CD4-CCR7+CD45RA+ naive T cells. These receptors were taken from a human donor in good health. Some libraries in this study had Jurkat cell RNA spiked in.

V gene TRBV15 combines with J gene TRBJ2-2, with TRBD2 identical over 8 bases. The CDR3 sequence is 15 residues long. J was trimmed by 6 bases and V by 7 bases; bases with no gene match: 10. CDR1 LNHNV and CDR2 YYDKDF come from the germline V gene (reference sequence). CDR3 DNA: TGTGCCACCACAAGCGGGAGAGGTTCGGCCGGGGAGCTGTTTTTT. Translation gives CATTSGRGSAGELFF.

This clonotype was picked up many times. V usage is TRBV4-2 and J usage is TRBJ1-1, with D perhaps matching TRBD1 (5 bases). V lost 3 bases, J lost 2 bases, and 16 bases lay in between. Germline CDR1 reads LGHNA; CDR2 reads YNFKEQ. CDR3 length: 16 amino acids. CDR3 DNA sequence: TGTGCCAGCAGCCATGGGGGAGAGGGCGGTAACACTGAAGCTTTCTTT. Amino acid sequence: CASSHGGEGGNTEAFF.

In its sample, this clonotype was seen many times. This chain uses TRBV11-2 with TRBJ2-4; the D gene is possibly TRBD2 (5 bases). V was shortened by 5 bases and J by 1 base, with 9 bases between the two germline ends. CDR1 is SGHAT, CDR2 FQNNGV, per germline. This CDR3 region has 14 residues. CDR3 protein: CASSPDYAKNIQYF. The CDR3 nucleotides read TGTGCCAGCAGCCCCGACTACGCCAAAAACATTCAGTACTTC.

A few counts support this clonotype. A much larger clone sits a single nucleotide away, making a read error possible. The rearrangement links TRBV20-1 to TRBJ2-7; possible D gene TRBD2, 6 bases. The CDR3 loop spans 13 amino acids. Germline CDR1 reads DFQATT; CDR2 reads SNEGSKA (reference sequence). The CDR3 DNA follows: TGCAGTGTGTGGGAGGCGTCAACGGACGAGCGGTACTTC. Residues: CSVWEASTDERYF.

A few counts support this clonotype. The CDR3 sequence: CASRSGLEETQYF. The CDR3 bases are TGTGCCAGCAGAAGTGGACTAGAAGAGACCCAGTACTTC. The chain recombines TRBV27 with TRBJ2-5; TRBD2 agrees at 7 bases. J was trimmed by 3 bases and V by 6 bases; bases with no gene match: 4. Germline V gene data show CDR1 as MNHEY and CDR2 as SMNVEV (reference sequence). This CDR3 comprises 13 residues.

This clonotype has a count of ten or more. J is TRBJ1-3 and V is TRBV4-3; D is uncertain. Per the germline V gene, CDR1 is LGHNA and CDR2 is YSLEER. The V and J ends lost 4 bases and 4 bases respectively, with 14 bases between them. CDR3 length equals 15 residues. The CDR3: CASSLNTLTGNTIYF. The CDR3 nucleotides read TGCGCCAGCAGCCTAAATACCTTGACCGGAAACACCATATATTTT.

This chain uses TRBV27 with TRBJ2-7; TRBD2 is a possible D gene (6 bases). V was cut by 3 bases and J by 12 bases, with 24 bases left in between. The germline gives CDR1 MNHEY, CDR2 SMNVEV (reference sequence). This CDR3 has 15 amino acids. The CDR3 DNA reads TGTGCCAGCAGTTTCAATAGCGGATCCCCCACCTACCGGTACTTC. This gives the protein CASSFNSGSPTYRYF.

This clonotype was seen many times. The chain has TRBV20-1 and TRBJ1-6; a possible D gene is TRBD1 (5 bases). Trimming stripped 4 bases from V and 2 bases from J, with 12 bases between. Germline CDR1 and CDR2: DFQATT and SNEGSKA (reference sequence). The length of the CDR3 is 15 residues. The CDR3 region is CSATGTSAYNSPLHF. CDR3 nucleotide sequence: TGCAGTGCTACCGGGACTTCAGCCTATAATTCACCCCTCCACTTT.

With regard to this clonotype: Relative to the germline gene, one junction end is altered; a read error may explain this. This chain joins TRBV4-3 and TRBJ2-1; 10 bases agree with TRBD2. The CDR3 consists of 18 residues. CDR1 and CDR2 (germline): LGHNA, YSLEER. The CDR3 DNA reads as TGCGCCAGCAGCCAAGATGAGCTAGCGGGAGTCCCCTACAATGGGCAGTTCTTC. It specifies CASSQDELAGVPYNGQFF.

This clonotype was recorded many times. The chain couples TRBV12-3 or TRBV12-4 to TRBJ1-1, with TRBD1 as a possible D gene (5 bases). The CDR3 runs to 15 residues. The V gene lost 1 base and the J gene lost 1 base, with 10 bases spanning the gap. CDR3 protein: CASSLEAGTNTEAFF. DNA for the CDR3: TGTGCCAGCAGTTTAGAGGCAGGGACGAACACTGAAGCTTTCTTT.

For this clonotype: This sequence may be a read error, since a much larger clone differs from it by one base. This chain joins TRBV6-6 and TRBJ2-3; D not certain. The germline CDR1 and CDR2 sequences are MNHNY and SVGAGI (reference sequence). The CDR3 loop spans 15 amino acids. The DNA of the CDR3 is TGTACCAGCAGCTCCCCTCACATGGAAGTTGATACGCAGTATTTT. Residues: CTSSSPHMEVDTQYF.

The gene calls are TRBV13 and TRBJ1-4; the D is unclear. This CDR3 has 15 residues. V lost 4 bases, J lost 1 base, and 10 bases lay in between. Germline values: CDR1 PRHDT, CDR2 FYEKMQ (reference sequence). CDR3 sequence: CASSSQGVTNEKLFF. The CDR3 nucleotides read TGTGCCAGCAGCTCCCAAGGAGTAACTAATGAAAAACTGTTTTTT.